Listed below are T cell receptor beta chains from one sample, sequenced in a study of CD8+ T cells in alopecia areata. The assay was immunoSEQ multiplex PCR, and TCRdb's table has in-frame clones only and misses some. The data contain around 270,000 clones, roughly 60% of them singletons. Sequencing used CD4+ T cells sorted from blood, obtained at week 24, from a patient treated with tofacitinib. The source is a human donor with alopecia areata. The conserved cysteine and the conserved F or W are not part of the CDR3 here.

CDR3 protein: AWSKGGDSYEQY
V gene: TRBV30

CDR3 protein: ASSEGTGVLAGYT
V gene: TRBV2

CDR3 protein: AWSVSPYLAGGGPSTDTQY
V gene: TRBV30

CDR3 protein: ASTSRTGGVSGANVLT
V gene: TRBV4-2

CDR3 protein: ASSPGIQETQY
V gene: TRBV14

CDR3 protein: AWSGGPLMTEAF
V gene: TRBV30

CDR3 protein: ASTPQRGQETQY
V gene: TRBV7-2

CDR3 protein: ASSALGGQSTDTQY
V gene: TRBV9

CDR3 protein: ASSLQAAGDFEAF
V gene: TRBV7-2

CDR3 protein: ASSTSGGYYNEQF
V gene: TRBV4-3

CDR3 protein: ASSFGQGAKNIQY
V gene: TRBV7-2

CDR3 protein: ASSQDQVTGKLEAF
V gene: TRBV4-1

CDR3 protein: AWSVDGAGTAGGQY
V gene: TRBV30

CDR3 protein: SVEGRATDTQY
V gene: TRBV29-1

CDR3 protein: SVRRDRVVNEQF
V gene: TRBV29-1

CDR3 protein: ASSVAPAHTDTQY
V gene: TRBV9